The entry that follows covers one T cell receptor beta chain sequence. These data originate in a study of CD8+CD57+ T cells in acquired aplastic anemia. Trimming cost V 2 bases and J 4 bases, with 14 bases left between them. The CDR3 sequence is 15 residues long. The germline gives CDR1 SGHVS, CDR2 FNYEAQ. The use of genomic DNA as template underpinned the TCR beta VDJ and CDR3 profiling. Using its own MiXCR run on the reads, TCRdb lists one record per CDR3 protein. Of 150,000 to 200,000 distinct CDR3 sequences listed, 55% to 70% are singletons. The chain has TRBV7-6 and TRBJ2-5; tentative D call: TRBD1 (6 bases). This sequence was found in a human donor with severe aplastic anemia or a healthy control (not recorded which). Sequenced: sorted CD4+, CD8+, or CD8+CD57+ T cells (not recorded which) from PBMCs. The CDR3 spells CASSLSGQLLETQYF. For the CDR3, the DNA is TGTGCCAGCAGCTTAAGTGGACAGCTTTTAGAGACCCAGTACTTC.